One and the same sample provided the 20 T cell receptor beta chains below, sequenced in a study of blood T cell repertoires in COVID-19. The data were produced by immunoSEQ multiplex PCR, yet TCRdb's version contains in-frame clones alone and is incomplete. The sample has over 140,000 clones, 60% to 80% seen once; the top ten hold around 3.2%. Source material: PBMCs or T cells enriched from blood (not recorded which). The receptors come from a woman aged 45-60 years who had recovered from COVID-19.

J is TRBJ1-2 and V is TRBV12-3 or TRBV12-4; no definite D call. V dropped 1 base and J dropped 1 base, with 4 bases sitting between them. The CDR3 length is 13 residues. The CDR3 DNA reads as TGTGCCAGCAGTTTAGGCAGTAACTATGGCTACACCTTC. Its protein product is CASSLGSNYGYTF.

The chain recombines TRBV7-8 with TRBJ1-1; perhaps TRBD1 as D (5 bases). This CDR3 is 13 amino acids long. The V end was cut by 6 bases, the J end by 0 bases, with 8 bases between. Germline values: CDR1 SGHVS, CDR2 FQNEAQ. Here the CDR3 reads CASSDRVNTEAFF. CDR3 sequence (DNA): TGTGCCAGCAGTGACAGAGTGAACACTGAAGCTTTCTTT.

V gene TRBV6-4 combines with J gene TRBJ1-5; no definite D call. Germline CDR1 and CDR2: MRHNA and SNTAGT. V lost 7 bases to trimming and J lost 0 bases, with 10 bases between them. There are 14 residues in the CDR3. The CDR3 DNA reads TGTGCCAGCACGACTGGGTTTAGCAATCAGCCCCAGCATTTT. Amino acid sequence: CASTTGFSNQPQHF.

The rearrangement joins TRBV11-1 to TRBJ2-1, with D tentatively TRBD2 (6 bases). CDR3 length equals 14 residues. V lost 4 bases to trimming and J lost 3 bases, with 10 bases between them. Germline CDR1 SGHAT, CDR2 FQDESV (reference sequence). The CDR3 loop reads CASSSGTYYNEQFF. The DNA of the CDR3 is TGTGCCAGCAGCTCCGGGACTTACTACAATGAGCAGTTCTTC.

This clone occurred many times. The rearrangement uses TRBV5-1 and TRBJ1-4, with 7 bases matching TRBD1. The junction had 8 bases not matched to a gene; V was cut back by 4 bases and J by 8 bases. The CDR3 consists of 14 residues. CDR1 is SGHRS and CDR2 is YFSETQ in the germline V gene. Here the CDR3 reads CASSTDREYEKLFF. The CDR3 coding sequence is TGCGCCAGCAGCACCGACAGGGAGTACGAAAAACTGTTTTTT.

The rearrangement joins TRBV5-1 to TRBJ1-1; 9 nucleotides match TRBD1. CDR3 size: 14 residues. V trimming: 4 bases; J trimming: 2 bases; junction bases outside the gene matches: 3. Germline CDR1 and CDR2: SGHRS and YFSETQ. This CDR3 is CASSQTGGNTEAFF. The CDR3 DNA sequence: TGCGCCAGCAGCCAGACAGGGGGAAACACTGAAGCTTTCTTT.

This clone was observed a few times. The chain has TRBV18 and TRBJ2-1; TRBD2 agrees at 7 bases. This CDR3 region has 16 residues. Looked up from germline, CDR1 is KGHSH and CDR2 is LQKENI. The V segment lost 4 bases and the J segment 1 base; nucleotides outside the gene matches: 7. Here the CDR3 DNA reads TGTGCCAGCTCACTAGAGCGGGACTTATCCTACAATGAGCAGTTCTTC. As protein: CASSLERDLSYNEQFF.

This chain links TRBV7-9 with TRBJ2-7; D may be TRBD2 (6 bases). V was cut by 1 base and J by 2 bases, with 12 bases left in between. The CDR3 covers 15 residues. CDR1 SEHNR and CDR2 FQNEAQ come from the germline V gene (reference sequence). CDR3: CASSLVEGRPYEQYF. In DNA form, the CDR3 reads TGTGCCAGCAGCTTAGTGGAGGGGCGGCCCTACGAGCAGTACTTC.

V usage is TRBV19 and J usage is TRBJ1-5; D is perhaps TRBD1 (5 bases). The V end lost 5 bases, the J end lost 1 base, and 9 bases lay between the germline ends. CDR1 is LNHDA, CDR2 SQIVND, per germline (reference sequence). CDR3 length equals 14 residues. CDR3 sequence: CASSPGNSNQPQHF. CDR3 in DNA: TGTGCCAGTAGTCCAGGGAACAGCAATCAGCCCCAGCATTTT.

The chain links TRBV10-3 to TRBJ2-5; 11 positions match TRBD2. Germline lookup yields CDR1 ENHRY and CDR2 SYGVKD. Losses at the gene ends were 4 bases for V and 4 bases for J; bases not matched to a gene: 5. This CDR3 comprises 15 residues. The CDR3 coding sequence is TGTGCCATCAGTGGGGTAGCGGGAGGGCCAGAGACCCAGTACTTC. This gives the protein CAISGVAGGPETQYF.

This clone was seen once. This chain connects TRBV19 to TRBJ1-2; D is perhaps TRBD1 (5 bases). Trimming took 1 base from V and 4 from J, leaving 7 bases between them. The CDR3 totals 13 residues. Germline V gene lookup returns CDR1 LNHDA and CDR2 SQIVND (reference sequence). The CDR3 protein is CASSIGTGYGYTF. DNA for the CDR3: TGTGCCAGTAGTATAGGTACAGGCTATGGCTACACCTTC.

The rearrangement joins TRBV19 to TRBJ1-2; the match to TRBD1 covers 7 bases. Germline CDR1 and CDR2: LNHDA and SQIVND (reference sequence). The CDR3 extends over 15 amino acids. Trimming cost V 4 bases and J 0 bases; bases outside gene matches: 5. The CDR3 DNA sequence: TGTGCCAGTAGTAGGGGACAGACTGCTAACTATGGCTACACCTTC. It specifies CASSRGQTANYGYTF.

Turning to this clone: Additional DNA sequences in this sample encode the identical CDR3. V is TRBV5-1 and J is TRBJ1-1; the D gene is possibly TRBD1 (5 bases). From germline, CDR1 is SGHRS and CDR2 YFSETQ. Trimming removed 4 bases from V and 1 base from J, with 8 bases in between. The CDR3 sequence is 13 residues long. The CDR3 nucleotides read TGCGCCAGCAGCCCCGGACAGAACACTGAAGCTTTCTTT. Protein product: CASSPGQNTEAFF.

V usage is TRBV25-1 and J usage is TRBJ1-6; D perhaps matches TRBD1 (6 bases). The CDR3 spans 13 residues. Germline CDR1 and CDR2: MGHDK and SYGVNS. V was clipped by 4 bases and J by 14 bases, with 15 bases between them. CDR3 in DNA: TGTGCCAGCAGTGCCACAGGGTCCGCGTCCCTCCACTTT. Encoded protein: CASSATGSASLHF.

The V and J genes are TRBV6-5 and TRBJ2-7; TRBD2 matches at 7 bases. Germline V gene lookup returns CDR1 MNHEY and CDR2 SVGAGI. This CDR3 has 15 amino acids. With V trimmed by 2 bases and J by 0 bases, 4 bases remained unmatched. For the CDR3, the DNA is TGTGCCAGCAGTTACGCCCGGGACTACTCCTACGAGCAGTACTTC. Translated: CASSYARDYSYEQYF.

The chain carries TRBV6-5 and TRBJ1-1; 11 nucleotides match TRBD1. The CDR3 sequence is 15 residues long. The trim removed 9 bases at V and 0 bases at J, leaving 6 bases unmatched. The germline V gene encodes CDR1 MNHEY and CDR2 SVGAGI. CDR3 DNA sequence: TGTGCCAGTGTGGACAGGGGGCGATTGAACACTGAAGCTTTCTTT. Its protein product is CASVDRGRLNTEAFF.

This clone was observed a few times. The J gene is TRBJ2-3, the V gene TRBV5-1; 7 nucleotides align to TRBD1. Unmatched junction bases numbered 9, after V lost 0 bases and J lost 2 bases. Per the germline V gene, CDR1 is SGHRS and CDR2 is YFSETQ. The CDR3 contains 17 residues. The CDR3 DNA is TGCGCCAGCAGCTTGGCCCGGGACAGAGGATACACAGATACGCAGTATTTT. Translation: CASSLARDRGYTDTQYF.

The chain employs TRBV9 and TRBJ2-7, with TRBD1 matching over 9 bases. Germline CDR1 is SGDLS and CDR2 is YYNGEE. V lost 0 bases, J lost 2 bases, and 3 bases stayed unmatched. This CDR3 comprises 15 residues. CDR3 region: CASSVGGTGTYEQYF. The CDR3 bases are TGTGCCAGCAGCGTAGGGGGGACAGGGACCTACGAGCAGTACTTC.

J is TRBJ1-1 and V is TRBV20-1, with unresolved D. The V and J ends lost 0 bases and 8 bases respectively, with 7 bases between them. The CDR3 has 11 amino acids. Germline CDR1 reads DFQATT; CDR2 reads SNEGSKA (reference sequence). CDR3 DNA sequence: TGCAGTGCTAGAGAGGGCAGGGAAGCTTTCTTT. It specifies CSAREGREAFF.

This sequence joins TRBV6-1 and TRBJ2-1; D may be TRBD1 (5 bases). Trimming shortened V by 1 base and J by 12 bases, and 13 bases separated the two germline ends. The CDR3 covers 13 residues. Per germline, CDR1 MNHNS and CDR2 SASEGT. CDR3 protein: CASSEDFQGRQFF. The CDR3 nucleotides are TGTGCCAGCAGTGAAGATTTCCAGGGAAGGCAGTTCTTC.